This T cell receptor beta chain was profiled in a study of blood T cell repertoires in COVID-19. Study summary: Researchers got acute and convalescent COVID-19 samples from the United States, Italy and Spain.

In germline, CDR1 is SGHRS, CDR2 YFSETQ. This CDR3 has 15 amino acids. The ends were cut back, 0 bases at V and 2 bases at J, with 11 bases in the middle. Produced via immunoSEQ multiplex PCR; TCRdb's table is partial and in-frame only. This sample has some 320,000 clones, with 70% to 90% found just once. Living in under 30 US areas, the participants were between 18 and 89 years of age. Participant-given clinical history determined each cohort assignment. Donors of Cohort 3 who recovered were those that had two negative PCRs, clearance, or symptom resolution. This TCR came from a woman under 40 who had recovered from COVID-19. The V gene is TRBV5-1, the J gene TRBJ1-1; D is possibly TRBD1 (5 bases). The sample consisted of PBMCs or T cells enriched from blood (not recorded which). The CDR3 DNA reads TGCGCCAGCAGCTTGGTTCAGGGAGGAAACACTGAAGCTTTCTTT. Amino acids: CASSLVQGGNTEAFF.